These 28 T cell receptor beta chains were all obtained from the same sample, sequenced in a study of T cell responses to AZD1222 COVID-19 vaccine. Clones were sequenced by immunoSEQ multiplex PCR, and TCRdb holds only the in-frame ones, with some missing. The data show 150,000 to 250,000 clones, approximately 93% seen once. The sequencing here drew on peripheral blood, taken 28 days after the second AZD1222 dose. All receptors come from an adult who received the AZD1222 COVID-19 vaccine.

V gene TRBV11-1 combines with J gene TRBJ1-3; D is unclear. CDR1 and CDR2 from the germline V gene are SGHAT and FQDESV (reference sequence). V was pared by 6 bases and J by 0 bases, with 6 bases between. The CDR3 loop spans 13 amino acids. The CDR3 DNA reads TGTGCCAGCAGTATGTTCTCTGGAAACACCATATATTTT. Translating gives CASSMFSGNTIYF.

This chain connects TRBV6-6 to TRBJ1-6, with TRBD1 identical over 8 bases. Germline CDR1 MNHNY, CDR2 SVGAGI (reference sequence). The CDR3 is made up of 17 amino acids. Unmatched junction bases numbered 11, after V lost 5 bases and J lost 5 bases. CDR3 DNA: TGTGCCAGCAGTCCTCTCAGGACAGGGAGGAATAATTCACCCCTCCACTTT. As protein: CASSPLRTGRNNSPLHF.

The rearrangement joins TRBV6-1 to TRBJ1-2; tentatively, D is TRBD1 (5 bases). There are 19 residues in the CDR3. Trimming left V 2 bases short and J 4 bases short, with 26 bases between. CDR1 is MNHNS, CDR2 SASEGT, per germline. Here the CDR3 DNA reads TGTGCCAGCAGTGAATGGTCGGAAGTCAGGGAAGATAACCTCTATGGCTACACCTTC. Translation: CASSEWSEVREDNLYGYTF.

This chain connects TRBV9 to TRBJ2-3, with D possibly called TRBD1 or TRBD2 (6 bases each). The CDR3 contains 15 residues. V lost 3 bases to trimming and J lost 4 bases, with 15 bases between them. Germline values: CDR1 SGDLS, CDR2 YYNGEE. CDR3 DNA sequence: TGTGCCAGCAGCGCCCCCGGGGGCGGCGCAGATACGCAGTATTTT. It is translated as CASSAPGGGADTQYF.

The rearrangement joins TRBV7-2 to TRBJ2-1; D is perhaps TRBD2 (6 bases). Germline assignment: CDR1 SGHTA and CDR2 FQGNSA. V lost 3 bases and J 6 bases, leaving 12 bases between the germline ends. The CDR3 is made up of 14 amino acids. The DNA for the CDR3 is TGTGCCAGCAGCTTTTCTGGGGACTCCAATGAGCAGTTCTTC. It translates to CASSFSGDSNEQFF.

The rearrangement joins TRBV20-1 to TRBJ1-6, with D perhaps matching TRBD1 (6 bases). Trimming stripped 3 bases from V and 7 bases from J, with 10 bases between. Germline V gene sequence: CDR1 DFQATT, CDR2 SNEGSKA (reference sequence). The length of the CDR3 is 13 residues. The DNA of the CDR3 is TGCAGTGCTAGTAGGGGGACGAATTCACCCCTCCACTTT. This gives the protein CSASRGTNSPLHF.

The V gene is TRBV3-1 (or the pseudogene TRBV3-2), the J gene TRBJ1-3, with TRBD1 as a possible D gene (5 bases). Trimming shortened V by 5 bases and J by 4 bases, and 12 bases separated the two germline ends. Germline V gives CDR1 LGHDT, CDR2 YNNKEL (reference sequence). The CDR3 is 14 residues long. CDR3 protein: CASSAREGGNTIYF. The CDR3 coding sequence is TGTGCCAGCAGCGCCCGGGAGGGGGGAAACACCATATATTTT.

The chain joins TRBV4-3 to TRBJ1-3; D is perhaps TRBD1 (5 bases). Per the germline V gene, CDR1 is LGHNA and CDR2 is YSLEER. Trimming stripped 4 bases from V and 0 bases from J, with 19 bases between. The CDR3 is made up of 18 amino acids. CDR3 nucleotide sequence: TGCGCCAGCAGCCGTGGTGCGGTATCCAGGGACTCTGGAAACACCATATATTTT. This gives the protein CASSRGAVSRDSGNTIYF.

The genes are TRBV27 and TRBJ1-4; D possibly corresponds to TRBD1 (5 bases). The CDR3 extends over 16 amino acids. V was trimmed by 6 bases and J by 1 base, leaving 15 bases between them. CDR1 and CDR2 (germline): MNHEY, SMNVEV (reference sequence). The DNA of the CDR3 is TGTGCCAGCAGCAGGGAACGGGGTTTAACTAATGAAAAACTGTTTTTT. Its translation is CASSRERGLTNEKLFF.

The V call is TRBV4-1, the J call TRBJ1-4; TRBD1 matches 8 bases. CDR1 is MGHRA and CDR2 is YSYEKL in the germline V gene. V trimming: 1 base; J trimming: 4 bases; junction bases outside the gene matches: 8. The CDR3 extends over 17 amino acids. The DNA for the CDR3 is TGCGCCAGCAGCCAAGGAGACAGGGGCGGGATTAATGAAAAACTGTTTTTT. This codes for CASSQGDRGGINEKLFF.

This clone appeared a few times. CDR3 sequence (DNA): TGCGCCAGCAGCTTGGGGACAGGGGAATTCGGGTATGGCTACACCTTC. This translates into CASSLGTGEFGYGYTF. The gene calls are TRBV5-1 and TRBJ1-2; TRBD1 aligns across 9 bases. The CDR3 is 16 residues long. V trimming: 0 bases; J trimming: 5 bases; junction bases outside the gene matches: 8. Germline V CDR1 and CDR2: SGHRS, YFSETQ. Using reference TRBV5-1 and TRBJ1-2 for the parts outside the CDR3, the full variable domain is KAGVTQTPRYLIKTRGQQVTLSCSPISGHRSVSWYQQTPGQGLQFLFEYFSETQRNKGNFPGRFSGRQFSNSRSEMNVSTLELGDSALYLCASSLGTGEFGYGYTFGSGTRLTVV.

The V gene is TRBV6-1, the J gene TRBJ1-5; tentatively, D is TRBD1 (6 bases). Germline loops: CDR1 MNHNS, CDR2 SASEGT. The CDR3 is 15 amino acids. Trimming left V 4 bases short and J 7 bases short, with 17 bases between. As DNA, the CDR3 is TGTGCCAGCAGTGGCCGGGCAGGGGATGGGCAGCCCCAGCATTTT. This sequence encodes CASSGRAGDGQPQHF.

The CDR3 nucleotides read TGTGCCAGCAGCCAAGGCCGATTACCCGTGACCATGAACACTGAAGCTTTCTTT. This sequence encodes CASSQGRLPVTMNTEAFF. The chain carries TRBV4-2 and TRBJ1-1; no firm D call. Trimming pared 1 base from V and 0 bases from J, leaving 18 bases between. This CDR3 contains 18 residues. Germline CDR1 and CDR2: LGHNA and YNFKEQ.

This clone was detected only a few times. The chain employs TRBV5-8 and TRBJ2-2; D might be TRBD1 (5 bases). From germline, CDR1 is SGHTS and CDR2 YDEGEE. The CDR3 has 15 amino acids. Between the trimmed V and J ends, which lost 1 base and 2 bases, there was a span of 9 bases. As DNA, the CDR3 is TGTGCCAGCAGCTTGTTGGGGCGAAACACCGGGGAGCTGTTTTTT. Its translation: CASSLLGRNTGELFF.

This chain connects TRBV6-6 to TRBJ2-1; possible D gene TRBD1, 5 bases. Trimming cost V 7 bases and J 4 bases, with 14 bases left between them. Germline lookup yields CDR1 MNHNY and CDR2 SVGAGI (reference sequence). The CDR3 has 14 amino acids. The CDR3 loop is CASNQGYGYNEQFF. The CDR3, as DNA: TGTGCCAGCAACCAGGGTTATGGGTACAATGAGCAGTTCTTC.

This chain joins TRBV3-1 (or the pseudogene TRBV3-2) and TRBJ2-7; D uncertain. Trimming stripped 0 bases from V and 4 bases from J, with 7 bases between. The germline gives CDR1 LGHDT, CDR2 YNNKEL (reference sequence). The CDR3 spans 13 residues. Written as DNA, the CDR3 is TGTGCCAGCAGCCAAGATATGGGATACGAGCAGTACTTC. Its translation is CASSQDMGYEQYF.

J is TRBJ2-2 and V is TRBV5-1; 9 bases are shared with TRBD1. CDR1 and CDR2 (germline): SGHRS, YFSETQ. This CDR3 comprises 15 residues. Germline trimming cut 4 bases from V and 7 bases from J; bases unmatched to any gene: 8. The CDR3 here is CASSLGQGGGGELFF. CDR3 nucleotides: TGCGCCAGCAGCCTGGGACAGGGCGGTGGCGGGGAGCTGTTTTTT. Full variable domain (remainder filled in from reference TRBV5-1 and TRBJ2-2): KAGVTQTPRYLIKTRGQQVTLSCSPISGHRSVSWYQQTPGQGLQFLFEYFSETQRNKGNFPGRFSGRQFSNSRSEMNVSTLELGDSALYLCASSLGQGGGGELFFGEGSRLTVL.

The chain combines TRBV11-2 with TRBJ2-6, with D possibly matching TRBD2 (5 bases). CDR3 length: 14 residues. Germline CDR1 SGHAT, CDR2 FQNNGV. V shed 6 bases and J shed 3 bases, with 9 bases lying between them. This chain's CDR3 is CASRGEGGANVLTF. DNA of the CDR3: TGTGCCAGCAGGGGAGAAGGTGGGGCCAACGTCCTGACTTTC.

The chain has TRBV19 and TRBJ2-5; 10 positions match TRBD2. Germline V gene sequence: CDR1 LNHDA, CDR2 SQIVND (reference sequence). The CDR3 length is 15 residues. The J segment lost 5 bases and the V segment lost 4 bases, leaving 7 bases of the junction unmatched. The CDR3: CASSTERGGRETQYF. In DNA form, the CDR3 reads TGTGCCAGTAGTACAGAGCGGGGGGGTCGGGAGACCCAGTACTTC.

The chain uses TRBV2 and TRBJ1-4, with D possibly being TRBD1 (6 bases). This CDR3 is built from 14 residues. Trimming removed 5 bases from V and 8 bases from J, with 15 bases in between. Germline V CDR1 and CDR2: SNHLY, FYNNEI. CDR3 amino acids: CASSLDGGWEKLFF. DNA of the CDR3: TGTGCCAGCAGTTTGGATGGGGGCTGGGAAAAACTGTTTTTT.

For the CDR3, the DNA is TGTGCCAGCAGTGACAGACTAAATAGCAATCAGCCCCAGCATTTT. This sequence encodes CASSDRLNSNQPQHF. The chain is built from TRBV2 and TRBJ1-5; unclear D gene. Germline CDR1 and CDR2: SNHLY and FYNNEI. Trimming stripped 3 bases from V and 0 bases from J, with 9 bases between. The CDR3 covers 15 residues.

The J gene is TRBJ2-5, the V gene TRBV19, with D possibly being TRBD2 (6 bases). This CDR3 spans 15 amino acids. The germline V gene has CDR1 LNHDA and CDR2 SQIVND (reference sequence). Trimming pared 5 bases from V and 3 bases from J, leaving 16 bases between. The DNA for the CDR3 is TGTGCCAGTAGTCAAAGCTCTAGCGTTAAAGAGACCCAGTACTTC. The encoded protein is CASSQSSSVKETQYF.

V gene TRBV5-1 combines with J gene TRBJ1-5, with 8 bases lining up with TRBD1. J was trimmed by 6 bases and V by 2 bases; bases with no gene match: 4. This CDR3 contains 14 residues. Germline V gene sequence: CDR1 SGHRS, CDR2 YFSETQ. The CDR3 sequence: CASSLDRGSQPQHF. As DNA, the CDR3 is TGCGCCAGCAGCTTAGACAGGGGTAGTCAGCCCCAGCATTTT.

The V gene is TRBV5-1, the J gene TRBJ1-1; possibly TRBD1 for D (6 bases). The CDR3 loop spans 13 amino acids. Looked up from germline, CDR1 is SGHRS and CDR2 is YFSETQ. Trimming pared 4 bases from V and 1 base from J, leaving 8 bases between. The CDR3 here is CASSQQGNTEAFF. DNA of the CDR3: TGCGCCAGCAGCCAACAGGGGAACACTGAAGCTTTCTTT.

Here the CDR3 DNA reads TGCGCCAGCAGCTTGGGTAGCCGGACAGGGCCCCACGAGCAGTACTTC. This encodes CASSLGSRTGPHEQYF. The rearrangement links TRBV5-1 to TRBJ2-7; 8 bases map to TRBD1. In germline, CDR1 is SGHRS, CDR2 YFSETQ. The CDR3 has 16 amino acids. Germline trimming cut 0 bases from V and 5 bases from J; bases unmatched to any gene: 10. The full variable domain, completed using reference TRBV5-1 and TRBJ2-7, is KAGVTQTPRYLIKTRGQQVTLSCSPISGHRSVSWYQQTPGQGLQFLFEYFSETQRNKGNFPGRFSGRQFSNSRSEMNVSTLELGDSALYLCASSLGSRTGPHEQYFGPGTRLTVT.

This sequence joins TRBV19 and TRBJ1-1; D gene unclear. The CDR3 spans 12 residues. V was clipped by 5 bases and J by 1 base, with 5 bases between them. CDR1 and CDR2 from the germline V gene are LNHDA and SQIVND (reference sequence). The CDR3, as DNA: TGTGCCAGTAGTCGACAGAACACTGAAGCTTTCTTT. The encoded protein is CASSRQNTEAFF. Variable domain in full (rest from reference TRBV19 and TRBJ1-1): DGGITQSPKYLFRKEGQNVTLSCEQNLNHDAMYWYRQDPGQGLRLIYYSQIVNDFQKGDIAEGYSVSREKKESFPLTVTSAQKNPTAFYLCASSRQNTEAFFGQGTRLTVV.

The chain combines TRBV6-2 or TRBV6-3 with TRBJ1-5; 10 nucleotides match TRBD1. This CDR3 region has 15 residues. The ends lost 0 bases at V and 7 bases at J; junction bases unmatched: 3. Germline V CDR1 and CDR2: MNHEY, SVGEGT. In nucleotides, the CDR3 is TGTGCCAGCAGTTACTCGGGACAGGGGTCACAGCCCCAGCATTTT. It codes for CASSYSGQGSQPQHF.

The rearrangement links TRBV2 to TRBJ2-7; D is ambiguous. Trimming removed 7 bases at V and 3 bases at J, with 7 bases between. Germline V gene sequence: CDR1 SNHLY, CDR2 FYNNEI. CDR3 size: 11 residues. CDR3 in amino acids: CASTENYEQYF. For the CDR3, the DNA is TGTGCCAGCACGGAAAACTACGAGCAGTACTTC.